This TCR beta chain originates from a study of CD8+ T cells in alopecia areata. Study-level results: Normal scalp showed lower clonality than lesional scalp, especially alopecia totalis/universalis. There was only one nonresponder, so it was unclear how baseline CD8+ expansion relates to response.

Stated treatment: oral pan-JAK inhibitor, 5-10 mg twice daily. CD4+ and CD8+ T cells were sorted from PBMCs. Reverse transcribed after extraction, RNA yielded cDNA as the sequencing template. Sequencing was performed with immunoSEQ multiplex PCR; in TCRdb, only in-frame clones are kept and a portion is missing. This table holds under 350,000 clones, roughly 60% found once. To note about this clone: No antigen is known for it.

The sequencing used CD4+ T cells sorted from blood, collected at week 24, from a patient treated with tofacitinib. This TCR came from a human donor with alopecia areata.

CDR3 bases: TGTGCCAGCAGAAGCGGGAGCTCCTACAATGAGCAGTTCTTC. It specifies CASRSGSSYNEQFF. This chain joins TRBV5-4 and TRBJ2-1; 8 nucleotides match TRBD2. In germline, CDR1 is SGHNT, CDR2 YYREEE (reference sequence). The CDR3 contains 14 residues. V trimming: 5 bases; J trimming: 0 bases; junction bases outside the gene matches: 1.